This is a list of T cell receptor beta chains from one sample in a study of blood T cell repertoires in COVID-19. Sequencing was performed with immunoSEQ multiplex PCR; in TCRdb, only in-frame clones are kept and a portion is missing. The sample has more than 200,000 clones, 80% to 90% seen once. The sequenced material came from PBMCs or T cells enriched from blood (not recorded which). The source is a man aged 25-45 years in a cohort exposed to, infected with or recovered from COVID-19 (not recorded which). CDR3s include the opening cysteine and the closing phenylalanine or tryptophan. A D gene is named only where the DNA matches it firmly. Clone size is shown for a subset of rows, as once, few, many or a class of expanded clone.

TRBV4-1,TRBD2,NA,TRBJ2-7,TGCGCCAGCAGCCAAGTAAGTACTAGCGGAACCTACGAGCAGTACTTC,CASSQVSTSGTYEQYF
TRBV3-1/TRBV3-2,NA,NA,TRBJ2-7,TGTGCCAGCAGCCAAGAGGGTTGGAGGGAGCAGTACTTC,CASSQEGWREQYF
TRBV29-1,TRBD2,NA,TRBJ2-1,TGCAGCGTTGAAGGGCCAGCGGGAGGGAATGAGCAGTTCTTC,CSVEGPAGGNEQFF
TRBV29-1,NA,NA,TRBJ2-7,TGCAGCGTTGGAGAAAGGGGCGTACGTAAATACGAGCAGTACTTC,CSVGERGVRKYEQYF
TRBV18,NA,NA,TRBJ2-7,TGTGCCAGCTCACCACCACTCCGGGGCGAGCAGTACTTC,CASSPPLRGEQYF
TRBV5-5,NA,NA,TRBJ2-1,TGTGCCAGCAGCTTGGCAACCGGGGGGCGTTTTGACAATGAGCAGTTCTTC,CASSLATGGRFDNEQFF
TRBV7-3,NA,NA,TRBJ2-1,TGTGCCAGCAGCTCCCCCGGTCGGGGGGCAGACAATGAGCAGTTCTTC,CASSSPGRGADNEQFF
TRBV7-3,NA,NA,TRBJ2-5,TGTGCCAGCAGTCCAACCGGAGGAGAGACCCAGTACTTC,CASSPTGGETQYF
TRBV5-1,NA,NA,TRBJ2-1,TGCGCCAGCAGTACGGAGTCCTACAATGAGCAGTTCTTC,CASSTESYNEQFF
TRBV14,NA,NA,TRBJ2-1,TGTGCCAGCAGCCAAGCCTTATTCAATGAGCAGTTCTTC,CASSQALFNEQFF
TRBV27,NA,NA,TRBJ2-7,TGTGCCAGCAGACCCGAGGACTCCTACGAGCAGTACTTC,CASRPEDSYEQYF
TRBV28,TRBD1,NA,TRBJ1-6,TGTGCCAGCAGCCTCGGGAAGGGGGCAACTTCACCCCTCCACTTT,CASSLGKGATSPLHF
TRBV5-4,NA,NA,TRBJ2-3,TGTGCCAGCAGCCCTGGCGGGAATTCGGTAGATACGCAGTATTTT,CASSPGGNSVDTQYF
TRBV11-2,TRBD1,NA,TRBJ2-5,TGTGCCAGCAGCTTCCGACGACAGGGGCCTCAAGAGACCCAGTACTTC,CASSFRRQGPQETQYF
TRBV4-1,NA,NA,TRBJ2-7,TGCGCCAGCAGCCAAGGACTAGGGTATGGATACGAGCAGTACTTC,CASSQGLGYGYEQYF
TRBV19,NA,NA,TRBJ1-2,TGTGCCAGTAGGCGTCAGGGGCCAGCTAACTATGGCTACACCTTC,CASRRQGPANYGYTF
TRBV28,TRBD2,NA,TRBJ2-1,TGTGCCAGCAGTAAACTAGCGGGGTTCAATGAGCAGTTCTTC,CASSKLAGFNEQFF
TRBV28,NA,NA,TRBJ1-3,TGTGCCATCCCCTGGAGGTCTGGAAACACCATATATTTT,CAIPWRSGNTIYF
TRBV7-6,NA,few,TRBJ2-3,TGTGCCAGCAGCTTAGCGGCGGGACAGTCAGATACGCAGTATTTT,CASSLAAGQSDTQYF
TRBV2,TRBD1,NA,TRBJ2-3,TGTGCCAGCACCCCGGTCCTGGGACAGGCAGGAGATACGCAGTATTTT,CASTPVLGQAGDTQYF
TRBV19,NA,NA,TRBJ1-5,TGTGCCAGTAGTCAACAGGTCGGTCAGCCCCAGCATTTT,CASSQQVGQPQHF
TRBV10-2,NA,few,TRBJ1-2,TGCGCCAGCAGTGGGGGAGCTCTCTATGGCTACACCTTC,CASSGGALYGYTF
TRBV3-1/TRBV3-2,NA,NA,TRBJ2-3,TGTGCCAGCAGCCGGTATATAGCGTCACAAGGGGATACGCAGTATTTT,CASSRYIASQGDTQYF
TRBV29-1,TRBD1,NA,TRBJ1-4,TGCAGCGTTCTGGGACAGGCCAATGAAAAACTGTTTTTT,CSVLGQANEKLFF
TRBV6-5,TRBD1,NA,TRBJ1-2,TGTGCCAGCAGTTATCTCCAGGGGGCAGACGGCTACACCTTC,CASSYLQGADGYTF
TRBV7-9,TRBD2,once,TRBJ2-7,TGTGCCAGCAGCTCGGGACTAGCGTTGCCCCCGAACTACGAGCAGTACTTC,CASSSGLALPPNYEQYF
TRBV28,NA,NA,TRBJ2-3,TGTGCCAGCAGTTTATTCTCGGGGGATACGCAGTATTTT,CASSLFSGDTQYF
TRBV5-1,TRBD1,NA,TRBJ1-4,TGCGCCAGCAGCCTCACAGGGGGTGCTGAAAAACTGTTTTTT,CASSLTGGAEKLFF
TRBV2,NA,NA,TRBJ1-5,TGTGCCAGCAGTGAGGGAGTAGCTCAGCCCCAGCATTTT,CASSEGVAQPQHF
TRBV5-5,NA,once,TRBJ2-1,TGTGCCAGCATCCTTCAGGTGGGTGAGCAGTTCTTC,CASILQVGEQFF